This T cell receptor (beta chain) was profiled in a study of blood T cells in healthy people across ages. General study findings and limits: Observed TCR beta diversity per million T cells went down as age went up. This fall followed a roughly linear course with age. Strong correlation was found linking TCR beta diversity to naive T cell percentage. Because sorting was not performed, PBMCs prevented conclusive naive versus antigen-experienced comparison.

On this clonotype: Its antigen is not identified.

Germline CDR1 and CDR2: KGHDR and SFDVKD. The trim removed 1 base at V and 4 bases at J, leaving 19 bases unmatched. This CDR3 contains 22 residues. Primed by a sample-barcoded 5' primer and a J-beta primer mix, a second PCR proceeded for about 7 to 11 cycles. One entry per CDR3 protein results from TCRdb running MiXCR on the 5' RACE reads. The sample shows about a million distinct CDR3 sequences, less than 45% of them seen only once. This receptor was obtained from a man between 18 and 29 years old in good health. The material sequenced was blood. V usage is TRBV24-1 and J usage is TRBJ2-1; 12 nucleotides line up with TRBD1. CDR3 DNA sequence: TGTGCCACCAGTGATTTTACCCGGGACAGGGGGCTCAAGGGGGGTTTATACAATGAGCAGTTCTTC. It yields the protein CATSDFTRDRGLKGGLYNEQFF.